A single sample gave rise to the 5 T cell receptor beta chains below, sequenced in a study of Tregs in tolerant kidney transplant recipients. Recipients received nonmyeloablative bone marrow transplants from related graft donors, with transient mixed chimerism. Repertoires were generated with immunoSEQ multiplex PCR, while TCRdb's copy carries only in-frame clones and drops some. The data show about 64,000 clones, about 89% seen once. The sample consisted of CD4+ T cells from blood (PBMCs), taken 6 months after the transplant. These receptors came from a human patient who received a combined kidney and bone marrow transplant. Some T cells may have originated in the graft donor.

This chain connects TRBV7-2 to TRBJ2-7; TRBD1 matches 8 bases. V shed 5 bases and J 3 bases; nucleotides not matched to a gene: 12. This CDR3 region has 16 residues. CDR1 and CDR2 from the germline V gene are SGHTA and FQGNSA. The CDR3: CASSKSWDRFDYEQYF. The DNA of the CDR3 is TGTGCCAGCAGCAAAAGCTGGGACAGGTTCGACTACGAGCAGTACTTC.

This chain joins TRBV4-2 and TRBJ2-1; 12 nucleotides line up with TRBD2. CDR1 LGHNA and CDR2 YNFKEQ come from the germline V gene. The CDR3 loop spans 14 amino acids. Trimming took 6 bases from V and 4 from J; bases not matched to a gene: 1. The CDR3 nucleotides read TGTGCCAGCAGAGGGACTAGCGGGTACAATGAGCAGTTCTTC. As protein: CASRGTSGYNEQFF.

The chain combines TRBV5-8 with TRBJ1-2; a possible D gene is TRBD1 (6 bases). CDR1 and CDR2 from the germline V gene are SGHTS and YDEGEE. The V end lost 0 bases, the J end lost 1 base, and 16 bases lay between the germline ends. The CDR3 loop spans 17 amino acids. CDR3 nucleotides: TGTGCCAGCAGCTTGGCCTGGGGGCAGGCGTTTAACTATGGCTACACCTTC. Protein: CASSLAWGQAFNYGYTF. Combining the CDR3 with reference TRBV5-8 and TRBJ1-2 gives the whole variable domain EAGVTQSPTHLIKTRGQQATLRCSPISGHTSVYWYQQALGLGLQFLLWYDEGEERNRGNFPPRFSGRQFPNYSSELNVNALELEDSALYLCASSLAWGQAFNYGYTFGSGTRLTVV.

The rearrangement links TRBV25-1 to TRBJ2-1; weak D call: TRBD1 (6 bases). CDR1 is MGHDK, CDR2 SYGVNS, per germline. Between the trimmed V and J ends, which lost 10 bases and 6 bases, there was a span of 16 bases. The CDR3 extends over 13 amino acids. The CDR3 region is CATCGQQINEQFF. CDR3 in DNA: TGTGCCACCTGCGGACAGCAAATCAATGAGCAGTTCTTC.

The CDR3 region is CASSATRLAALNEQFF. The CDR3, as DNA: TGTGCCAGCAGCGCCACCCGACTAGCGGCCCTCAATGAGCAGTTCTTC. The rearrangement joins TRBV7-2 to TRBJ2-1; 9 nucleotides match TRBD2. Trimming took 5 bases from V and 6 from J; bases not matched to a gene: 11. The length of the CDR3 is 16 residues. Germline V gives CDR1 SGHTA, CDR2 FQGNSA.